The 4 T cell receptor beta chains given below trace back to one sample, sequenced in a study of T cell responses to AZD1222 COVID-19 vaccine. Data came from immunoSEQ multiplex PCR; TCRdb stores just in-frame clones and leaves some out. The data show roughly 110,000 clones, around 90% seen once. The specimen comprised peripheral blood, sampled 28 days after the second AZD1222 dose. Receptors were obtained from an adult who received the AZD1222 COVID-19 vaccine.

J is TRBJ2-2 and V is TRBV28, with TRBD1 matching over 7 bases. The junction had 0 bases not matched to a gene; V was cut back by 8 bases and J by 0 bases. The germline gives CDR1 MDHEN, CDR2 SYDVKM. The CDR3 is 13 residues long. The CDR3 DNA reads as TGTGCCAGCGACAGGGCGAACACCGGGGAGCTGTTTTTT. Translation: CASDRANTGELFF.

This sequence joins TRBV7-9 and TRBJ2-1, with D unclear. Trimming removed 5 bases from V and 0 bases from J, with 11 bases in between. The CDR3 has 15 amino acids. CDR1 SEHNR and CDR2 FQNEAQ come from the germline V gene (reference sequence). CDR3 sequence (DNA): TGTGCCAGCAGCCCCATTATATTCTCCTACAATGAGCAGTTCTTC. It specifies CASSPIIFSYNEQFF.

The chain carries TRBV9 and TRBJ2-2; D is ambiguous. The CDR3 covers 13 residues. Germline V gives CDR1 SGDLS, CDR2 YYNGEE. Trimming cost V 4 bases and J 6 bases, with 10 bases left between them. The CDR3 DNA reads as TGTGCCAGCAGCATCGACTCCCCCGGGGAGCTGTTTTTT. Translating it yields CASSIDSPGELFF.

This chain uses TRBV14 with TRBJ1-4; maybe TRBD1 (6 bases). Germline CDR1 is SGHDN and CDR2 is FVKESK. This CDR3 is 15 amino acids long. V was cut by 2 bases and J by 1 base, with 8 bases left in between. The CDR3 nucleotides read TGTGCCAGCAGCCAAACAGGGTTAACTAATGAAAAACTGTTTTTT. Amino acid sequence: CASSQTGLTNEKLFF.